The rows below give T cell receptor beta chains drawn from one sample of a study of neurological immune-mediated disorders. TCRdb reprocessed the 5' RACE reads with MiXCR, giving one entry per CDR3 protein. Among approximately 50,000 distinct CDR3 sequences listed, approximately 10% were seen once. Sequenced: PBMCs. The receptors originated from a man aged 65 to 85 with HTLV-1-associated myelopathy (HAM/TSP). CDR3s include the opening cysteine and the closing phenylalanine or tryptophan. A D gene is named only where the DNA matches it firmly. Only part of the rows carry a size: once, few, many, or a class if the clone is expanded.

J,V,size,D,DNA,CDR3
TRBJ1-2,TRBV20-1,many,TRBD1,TGCAGAATGAACCACAGGGGGGGCCCCTATGGCTACACCTTC,CRMNHRGGPYGYTF
TRBJ2-5,TRBV11-2,many,TRBD1,TGTGCCAGCAGCCATCAGGGGGTTGGGGAGACCCAGTACTTC,CASSHQGVGETQYF
TRBJ2-3,TRBV12-3/TRBV12-4,many,TRBD1,TGTGCCAGCAGTTTAGCGCAAGGCAGGGGGAGTGGCACAGATACGCAGTATTTT,CASSLAQGRGSGTDTQYF
TRBJ2-5,TRBV20-1,many,.,TGCAGTGCTGGCAGGACACCCCAAGAGACCCAGTACTTC,CSAGRTPQETQYF
TRBJ2-5,TRBV6-2/TRBV6-3,many,.,TGTGCCAGCAGTTACTTAAACCAAGAGACCCAGTACTTC,CASSYLNQETQYF
TRBJ1-1,TRBV20-1,few,.,TGCAGTGCTACAACAGGCCACGGGAACACTGAAGCTATCTTC,CSATTGHGNTEAIF
TRBJ1-6,TRBV5-1,many,.,TGCGCCAGCAGCTTGAACTTCGGGACCTCCTATAATTCACCCCTCCACTTT,CASSLNFGTSYNSPLHF
TRBJ2-7,TRBV4-2,many,.,TGTGCCAGCAGCCAAGATGCTCAGCTTTACGAGCAGTACTTC,CASSQDAQLYEQYF
TRBJ2-1,TRBV6-5,many,TRBD2,TGTGCCAGCCAGCGGGGGCCCGTGATCAATGAGCAGTTCTTC,CASQRGPVINEQFF
TRBJ1-4,TRBV7-9,many,TRBD1,TGTGCCAGCAGCTCTGGACAGGGGGCAGAAAAACTGTTTTTT,CASSSGQGAEKLFF
TRBJ2-7,TRBV28,.,TRBD2,TGTGCCAGCAGCCCCGCGGGTAGCGGGAGGTACGAGCAGTACTTC,CASSPAGSGRYEQYF
TRBJ2-7,TRBV3-2,many,.,TGTGCCAGCAGCCAAGATCGGACCTACGAGCAGTACTTC,CASSQDRTYEQYF
TRBJ1-2,TRBV28,many,.,TGTGCCAGCAGTACCCCGAGGGAAGGAGGCTATGGCTACACCTTC,CASSTPREGGYGYTF
TRBJ1-1,TRBV12-3/TRBV12-4,many,.,TGTGCCAGCAGTTCACAGGGACCTGAAGCTTTCTTT,CASSSQGPEAFF
TRBJ2-1,TRBV10-3,many,.,TGTGCCATCAGTGAGGGGCCTGGCGGGAAGGCCTACAATGAGCAGTTCTTC,CAISEGPGGKAYNEQFF
TRBJ2-5,TRBV18,many,TRBD2,TGTGCCAGCTCACTCACCACGGGACTAGCAGGAGAGACCCAGTACTTC,CASSLTTGLAGETQYF
TRBJ1-6,TRBV5-1,many,.,TGCGCCAGCAGCGACGACGGATACTATTCACCCCTCCACTTT,CASSDDGYYSPLHF
TRBJ2-1,TRBV12-3/TRBV12-4,many,.,TGTGCCAGCAGCCCGAGCGGGCGGCCCAGCTCCTACAATGAGCAGTTCTTC,CASSPSGRPSSYNEQFF
TRBJ1-2,TRBV5-6,many,TRBD1,TGTGCCAGCAGATCTCCCGGGACAGGGACCTATGGCTACACCTTC,CASRSPGTGTYGYTF
TRBJ2-1,TRBV7-8,many,TRBD2,TGTGCCTCCGAAGCGGGAGACTACAATGAGCAGTTCTTC,CASEAGDYNEQFF
TRBJ2-3,TRBV11-2,many,.,TGTGCCAGCAGCTTTAATCGACTTAACACAGATACGCAGTATTTT,CASSFNRLNTDTQYF
TRBJ2-5,TRBV10-3,few,TRBD2,TGTGCCATCAGTAGCGGGAGGGGTTCGGGAGAGACCCAGTACTTC,CAISSGRGSGETQYF
TRBJ2-3,TRBV5-1,many,TRBD2,TGCGCCAGCAGGACTAGCGGGTTGACAGATACGCAGTATTTT,CASRTSGLTDTQYF
TRBJ2-7,TRBV20-1,many,TRBD2,TGCAGTGCTAGGACGGGACTAGCGGGAGACGGGCAGTACTTC,CSARTGLAGDGQYF
TRBJ1-6,TRBV11-2,many,.,TGTGCCAGCAGCTTAGATCTTAATTCACCCCTCCACTTT,CASSLDLNSPLHF
TRBJ2-5,TRBV29-1,many,TRBD1,TGCAGCGTTGATGAAACGGGGACAGGTGGGGCCCAGTACTTC,CSVDETGTGGAQYF
TRBJ1-4,TRBV7-2,many,.,TGTGCCAGCAGCTTAGATCGGGCGGATGAAAAACTGTTTTTT,CASSLDRADEKLFF
TRBJ2-2,TRBV3-1,many,TRBD1,TGTGCCAGCAGCCTTCAGGGGGCTCGCACCGGGGAGCTGTTTTTT,CASSLQGARTGELFF